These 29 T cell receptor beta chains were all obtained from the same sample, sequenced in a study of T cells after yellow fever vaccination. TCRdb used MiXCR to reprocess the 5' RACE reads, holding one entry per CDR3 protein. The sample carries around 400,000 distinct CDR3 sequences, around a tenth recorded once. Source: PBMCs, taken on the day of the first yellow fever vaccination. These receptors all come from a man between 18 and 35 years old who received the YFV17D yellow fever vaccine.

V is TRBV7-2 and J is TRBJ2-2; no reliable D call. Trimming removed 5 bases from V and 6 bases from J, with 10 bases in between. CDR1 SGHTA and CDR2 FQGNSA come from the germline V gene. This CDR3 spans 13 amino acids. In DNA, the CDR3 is TGTGCCAGCAGCCCCGACACACCCGGGGAGCTGTTTTTT. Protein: CASSPDTPGELFF.

The CDR3 DNA is TGTGCCAGCAGCCAAGGCGCCGGGCCTACCTACGAGCAGTACTTC. It is translated as CASSQGAGPTYEQYF. The V gene is TRBV4-2, the J gene TRBJ2-7; D unclear. The CDR3 covers 15 residues. V gave up 1 base and J gave up 2 bases, with 12 bases separating them. CDR1 LGHNA and CDR2 YNFKEQ come from the germline V gene.

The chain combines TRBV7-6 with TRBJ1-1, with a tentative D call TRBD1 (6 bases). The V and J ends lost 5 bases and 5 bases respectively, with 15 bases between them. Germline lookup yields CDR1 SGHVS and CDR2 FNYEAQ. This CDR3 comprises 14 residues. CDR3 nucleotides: TGTGCCAGCAGCCAGTTAGGGGGGCGGACTGAAGCTTTCTTT. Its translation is CASSQLGGRTEAFF.

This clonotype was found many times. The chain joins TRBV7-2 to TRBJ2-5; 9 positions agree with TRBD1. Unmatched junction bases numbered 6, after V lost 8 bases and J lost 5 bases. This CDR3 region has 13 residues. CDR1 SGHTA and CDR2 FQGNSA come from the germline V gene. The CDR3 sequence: CASSTGGRETQYF. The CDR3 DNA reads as TGTGCCAGCTCGACAGGGGGGCGGGAGACCCAGTACTTC.

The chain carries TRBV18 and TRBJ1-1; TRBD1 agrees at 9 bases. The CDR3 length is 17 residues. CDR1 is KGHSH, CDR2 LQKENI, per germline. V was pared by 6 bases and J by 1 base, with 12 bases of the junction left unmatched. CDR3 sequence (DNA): TGTGCCAGCTCCCGGTCCTGGACAGGGGATGAGAACACTGAAGCTTTCTTT. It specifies CASSRSWTGDENTEAFF.

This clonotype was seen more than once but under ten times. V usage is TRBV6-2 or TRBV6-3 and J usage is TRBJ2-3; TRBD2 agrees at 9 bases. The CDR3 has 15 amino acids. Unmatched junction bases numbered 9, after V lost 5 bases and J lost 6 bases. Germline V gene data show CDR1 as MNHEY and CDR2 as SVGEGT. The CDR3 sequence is CASSIGSGGADTQYF. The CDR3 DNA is TGTGCCAGCAGTATTGGTAGCGGGGGAGCGGATACGCAGTATTTT.

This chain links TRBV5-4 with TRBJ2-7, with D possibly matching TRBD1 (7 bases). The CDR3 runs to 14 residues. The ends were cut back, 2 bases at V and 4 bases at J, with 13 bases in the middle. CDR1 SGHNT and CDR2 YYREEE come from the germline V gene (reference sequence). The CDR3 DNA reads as TGTGCCAGCAGCTTTGGCAGGGGGAGGTACGAGCAGTACTTC. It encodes CASSFGRGRYEQYF.

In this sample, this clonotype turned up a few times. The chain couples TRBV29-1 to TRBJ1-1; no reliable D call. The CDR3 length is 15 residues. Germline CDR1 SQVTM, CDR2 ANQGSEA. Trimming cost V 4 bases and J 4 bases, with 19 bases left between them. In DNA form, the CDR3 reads TGCAGCGTTGGAGGTGGAATTGAGGGTGTCACTGAAGCTTTCTTT. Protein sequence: CSVGGGIEGVTEAFF.

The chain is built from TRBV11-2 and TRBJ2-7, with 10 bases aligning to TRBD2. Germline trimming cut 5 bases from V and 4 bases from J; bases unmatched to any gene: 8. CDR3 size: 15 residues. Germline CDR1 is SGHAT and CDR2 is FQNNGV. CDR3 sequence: CASSPTLAGAYEQYF. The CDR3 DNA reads TGTGCCAGCAGCCCCACCCTAGCGGGGGCTTACGAGCAGTACTTC.

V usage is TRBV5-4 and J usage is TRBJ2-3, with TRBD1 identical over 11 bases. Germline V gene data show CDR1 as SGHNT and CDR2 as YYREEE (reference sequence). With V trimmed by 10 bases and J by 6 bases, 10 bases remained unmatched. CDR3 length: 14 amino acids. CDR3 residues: CAGARTGGADTQYF. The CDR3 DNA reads TGTGCCGGCGCCCGGACAGGGGGCGCGGATACGCAGTATTTT.

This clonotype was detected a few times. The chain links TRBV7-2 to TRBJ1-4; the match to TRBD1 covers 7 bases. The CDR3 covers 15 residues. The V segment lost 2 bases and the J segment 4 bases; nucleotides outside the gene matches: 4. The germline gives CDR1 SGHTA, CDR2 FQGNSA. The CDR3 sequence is CASSLFGQVNEKLFF. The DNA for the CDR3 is TGTGCCAGCAGCTTATTCGGACAGGTTAATGAAAAACTGTTTTTT.

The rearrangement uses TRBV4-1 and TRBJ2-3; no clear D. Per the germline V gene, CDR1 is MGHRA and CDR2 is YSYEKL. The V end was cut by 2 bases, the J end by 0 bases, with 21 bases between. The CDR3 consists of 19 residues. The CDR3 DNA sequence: TGCGCCAGCAGCCAATATACGGCGAACTTGCGGAGTAGCACAGATACGCAGTATTTT. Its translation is CASSQYTANLRSSTDTQYF.

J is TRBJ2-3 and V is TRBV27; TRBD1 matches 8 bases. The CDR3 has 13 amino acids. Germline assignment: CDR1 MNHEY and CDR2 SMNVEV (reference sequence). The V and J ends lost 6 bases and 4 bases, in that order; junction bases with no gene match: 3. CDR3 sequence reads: CASSQGAADTQYF. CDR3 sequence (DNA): TGTGCCAGCAGCCAGGGGGCGGCAGATACGCAGTATTTT.

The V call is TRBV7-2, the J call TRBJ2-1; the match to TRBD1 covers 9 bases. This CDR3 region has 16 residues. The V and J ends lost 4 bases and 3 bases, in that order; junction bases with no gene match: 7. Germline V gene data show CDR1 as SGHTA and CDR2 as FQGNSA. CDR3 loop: CASSSPGQGNYNEQFF. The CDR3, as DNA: TGTGCCAGCAGCTCCCCGGGACAGGGTAACTACAATGAGCAGTTCTTC. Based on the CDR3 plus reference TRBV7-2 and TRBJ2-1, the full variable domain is GAGVSQSPSNKVTEKGKDVELRCDPISGHTALYWYRQSLGQGLEFLIYFQGNSAPDKSGLPSDRFSAERTGGSVSTLTIQRTQQEDSAVYLCASSSPGQGNYNEQFFGPGTRLTVL.

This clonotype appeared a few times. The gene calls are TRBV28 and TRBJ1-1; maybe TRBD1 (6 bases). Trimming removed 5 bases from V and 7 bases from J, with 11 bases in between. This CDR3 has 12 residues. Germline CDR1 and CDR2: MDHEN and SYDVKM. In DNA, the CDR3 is TGTGCCAGCAGTGAGGACAGACGTGAAGCTTTCTTT. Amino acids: CASSEDRREAFF.

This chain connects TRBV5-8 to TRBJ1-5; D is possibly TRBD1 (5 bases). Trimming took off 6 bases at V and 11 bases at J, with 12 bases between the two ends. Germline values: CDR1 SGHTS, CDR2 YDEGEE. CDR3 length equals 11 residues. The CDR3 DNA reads TGTGCCAGCATTCCCCGACAGTCCCAGCATTTT. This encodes CASIPRQSQHF.

The CDR3 region is CSALDRLGNQPQHF. Here the CDR3 DNA reads TGCAGTGCGCTCGACAGGTTAGGAAACCAGCCCCAGCATTTT. V and J are TRBV20-1 and TRBJ1-5; D is possibly TRBD1 (6 bases). Germline lookup yields CDR1 DFQATT and CDR2 SNEGSKA (reference sequence). V dropped 6 bases and J dropped 7 bases, with 19 bases sitting between them. The CDR3 loop spans 14 amino acids.

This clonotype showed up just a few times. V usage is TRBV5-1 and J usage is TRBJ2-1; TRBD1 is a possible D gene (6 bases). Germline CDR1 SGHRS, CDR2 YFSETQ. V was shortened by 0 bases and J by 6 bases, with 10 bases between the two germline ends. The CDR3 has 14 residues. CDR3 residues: CASSLARQVNEQFF. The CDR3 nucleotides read TGCGCCAGCAGCTTGGCCCGACAGGTCAATGAGCAGTTCTTC.

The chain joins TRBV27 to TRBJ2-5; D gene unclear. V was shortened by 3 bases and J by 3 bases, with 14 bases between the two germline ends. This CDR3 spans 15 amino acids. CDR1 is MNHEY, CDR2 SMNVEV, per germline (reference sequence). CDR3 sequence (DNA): TGTGCCAGCAGTTTCCCTCGACATTCTAAAGAGACCCAGTACTTC. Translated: CASSFPRHSKETQYF.

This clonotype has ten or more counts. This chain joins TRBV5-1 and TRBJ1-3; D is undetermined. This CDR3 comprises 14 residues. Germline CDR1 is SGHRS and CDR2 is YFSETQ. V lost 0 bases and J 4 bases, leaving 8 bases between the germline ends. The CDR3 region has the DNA TGCGCCAGCAGCTTGGCGTCCGGGGGAAACACCATATATTTT. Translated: CASSLASGGNTIYF.

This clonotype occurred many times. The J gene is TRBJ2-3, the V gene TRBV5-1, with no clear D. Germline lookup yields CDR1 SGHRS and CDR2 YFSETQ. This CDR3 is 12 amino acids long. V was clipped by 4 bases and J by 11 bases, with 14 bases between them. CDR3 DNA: TGCGCCAGCAGCGGCGACCTCTTTCGGCAGTATTTT. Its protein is CASSGDLFRQYF.

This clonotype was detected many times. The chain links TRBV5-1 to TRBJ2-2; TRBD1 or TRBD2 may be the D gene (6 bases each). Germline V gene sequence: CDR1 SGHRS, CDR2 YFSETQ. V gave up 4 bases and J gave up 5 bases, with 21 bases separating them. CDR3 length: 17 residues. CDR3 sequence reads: CASSPLSGGPETGELFF. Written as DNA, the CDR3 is TGCGCCAGCAGCCCGCTGAGTGGGGGGCCTGAGACCGGGGAGCTGTTTTTT.

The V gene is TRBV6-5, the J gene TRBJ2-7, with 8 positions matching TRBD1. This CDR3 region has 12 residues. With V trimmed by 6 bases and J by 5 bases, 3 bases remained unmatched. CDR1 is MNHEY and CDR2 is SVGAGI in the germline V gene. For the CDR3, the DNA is TGTGCCAGCAGCCGGGACAGGCACGAGCAGTACTTC. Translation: CASSRDRHEQYF.

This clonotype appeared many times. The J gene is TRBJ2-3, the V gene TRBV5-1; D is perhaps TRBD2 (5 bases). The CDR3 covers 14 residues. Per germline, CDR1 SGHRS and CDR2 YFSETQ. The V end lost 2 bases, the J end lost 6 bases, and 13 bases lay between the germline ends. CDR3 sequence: CASSFRGLEDTQYF. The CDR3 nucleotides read TGCGCCAGCAGCTTCCGGGGTCTCGAGGATACGCAGTATTTT.

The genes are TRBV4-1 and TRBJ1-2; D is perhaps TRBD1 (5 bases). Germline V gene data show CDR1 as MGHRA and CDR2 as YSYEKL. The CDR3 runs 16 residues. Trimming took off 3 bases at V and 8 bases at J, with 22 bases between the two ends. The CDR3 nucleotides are TGCGCCAGCAGCCAGCCCGCGGGGCCGCTAACTGGGGGCTACACCTTC. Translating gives CASSQPAGPLTGGYTF.

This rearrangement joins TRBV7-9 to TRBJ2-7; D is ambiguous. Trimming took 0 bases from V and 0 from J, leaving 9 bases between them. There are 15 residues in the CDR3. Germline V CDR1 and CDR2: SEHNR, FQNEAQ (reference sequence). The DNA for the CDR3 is TGTGCCAGCAGCTTAGCAGGGCGGCCCTCCTACGAGCAGTACGTC. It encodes CASSLAGRPSYEQYV.

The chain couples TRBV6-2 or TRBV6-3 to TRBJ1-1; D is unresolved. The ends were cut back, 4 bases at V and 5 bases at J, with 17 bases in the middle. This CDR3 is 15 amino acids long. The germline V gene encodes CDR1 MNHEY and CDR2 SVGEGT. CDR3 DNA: TGTGCCAGCAGTTCTTGGGCCAGTGGGTGGACTGAAGCTTTCTTT. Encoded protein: CASSSWASGWTEAFF.

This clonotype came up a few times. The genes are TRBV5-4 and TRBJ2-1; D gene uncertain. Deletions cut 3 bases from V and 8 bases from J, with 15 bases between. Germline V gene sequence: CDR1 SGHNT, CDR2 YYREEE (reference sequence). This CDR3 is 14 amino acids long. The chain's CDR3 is CASSSPVGYHEQFF. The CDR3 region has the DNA TGTGCCAGCAGCTCCCCCGTTGGGTACCATGAGCAGTTCTTC.

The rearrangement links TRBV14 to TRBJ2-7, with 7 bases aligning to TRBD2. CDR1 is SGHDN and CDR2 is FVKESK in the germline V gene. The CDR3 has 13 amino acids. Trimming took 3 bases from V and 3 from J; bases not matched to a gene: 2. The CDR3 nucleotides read TGTGCCAGCAGCCAGGGGGGGGACTACGAGCAGTACTTC. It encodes CASSQGGDYEQYF.